The 28 T cell receptor beta chains below were found in one sample sequenced in a study of blood T cell repertoires in COVID-19. Method: immunoSEQ multiplex PCR; TCRdb's copy keeps in-frame clones and lacks some. The sample includes about 410,000 clones, 75% to 90% of them seen just once. Sequenced material: peripheral blood. The receptors shown here come from a woman in her forties with COVID-19, enrolled during active disease.

The chain joins TRBV6-5 to TRBJ2-1, with a possible D match to TRBD2 (5 bases). Germline V lookup: CDR1 MNHEY, CDR2 SVGAGI. V was cut by 8 bases and J by 6 bases, with 20 bases left in between. The CDR3 extends over 15 amino acids. CDR3 DNA sequence: TGTGCCAGCGGGAGAGGAGACCGCGGTGGCAATGAGCAGTTCTTC. This encodes CASGRGDRGGNEQFF.

J is TRBJ1-4 and V is TRBV28; 9 bases align to TRBD1. J gave up 5 bases and V 3 bases, and 4 bases lay outside the gene matches. Germline assignment: CDR1 MDHEN and CDR2 SYDVKM. The CDR3 is 15 amino acids. CDR3 amino acids: CASSFLTGGNEKLFF. The CDR3, as DNA: TGTGCCAGCAGTTTTCTGACAGGGGGAAATGAAAAACTGTTTTTT.

The table lists this clone with a few counts. The J gene is TRBJ2-1, the V gene TRBV28, with 9 bases fitting TRBD1. The germline CDR1 and CDR2 sequences are MDHEN and SYDVKM. The ends lost 6 bases at V and 3 bases at J; junction bases unmatched: 6. The CDR3 runs 15 residues. The CDR3 reads CASRPGDRDYNEQFF. CDR3 sequence (DNA): TGTGCCAGCAGGCCTGGGGACAGGGACTACAATGAGCAGTTCTTC.

The V and J genes are TRBV7-2 and TRBJ1-2; TRBD1 agrees at 8 bases. V was pared by 0 bases and J by 3 bases, with 3 bases of the junction left unmatched. This CDR3 comprises 15 residues. CDR1 is SGHTA and CDR2 is FQGNSA in the germline V gene. The DNA of the CDR3 is TGTGCCAGCAGCTTAGCCCTGGACAGGGACTATGGCTACACCTTC. Protein product: CASSLALDRDYGYTF.

V gene TRBV4-1 combines with J gene TRBJ2-1; no clear D gene. Between the trimmed V and J ends, which lost 0 bases and 9 bases, there was a span of 15 bases. Germline V gene sequence: CDR1 MGHRA, CDR2 YSYEKL. This CDR3 comprises 15 residues. The CDR3 loop reads CASSQDRVPTREQFF. In nucleotides, the CDR3 is TGCGCCAGCAGCCAAGATAGAGTCCCCACCCGTGAGCAGTTCTTC.

The V gene is TRBV24-1, the J gene TRBJ2-5; the D gene is possibly TRBD2 (5 bases). V gave up 5 bases and J gave up 0 bases, with 9 bases separating them. Germline V gene data show CDR1 as KGHDR and CDR2 as SFDVKD. The CDR3 contains 14 residues. DNA of the CDR3: TGTGCCACCAGTGGTGGGCGGGACCAAGAGACCCAGTACTTC. It is translated as CATSGGRDQETQYF.

The J gene is TRBJ1-1, the V gene TRBV5-4, with no clear D. Between the trimmed V and J ends, which lost 3 bases and 11 bases, there was a span of 11 bases. The CDR3 runs to 11 residues. The germline CDR1 and CDR2 sequences are SGHNT and YYREEE (reference sequence). CDR3 residues: CASSSGFTAFF. CDR3 nucleotides: TGTGCCAGCAGCTCAGGTTTTACGGCTTTCTTT.

V is TRBV12-5 and J is TRBJ1-3; D is perhaps TRBD1 (5 bases). Germline lookup yields CDR1 LGHNT and CDR2 FRNRAP. This CDR3 is built from 14 residues. The V end lost 0 bases, the J end lost 4 bases, and 7 bases lay between the germline ends. The CDR3: CASGLVGVGNTIYF. CDR3 DNA: TGTGCTAGTGGTTTGGTAGGGGTGGGAAACACCATATATTTT.

The V gene is TRBV27, the J gene TRBJ1-6; D gene ambiguous. Germline V CDR1 and CDR2: MNHEY, SMNVEV (reference sequence). Trimming shortened V by 5 bases and J by 0 bases, and 14 bases separated the two germline ends. CDR3 length: 17 amino acids. In nucleotides, the CDR3 is TGTGCCAGCAGTCCGGAGATCTTGAGCTCCTATAATTCACCCCTCCACTTT. Encoded protein: CASSPEILSSYNSPLHF.

The rearrangement uses TRBV6-2 or TRBV6-3 and TRBJ2-5; D possibly corresponds to TRBD2 (6 bases). The V end was cut by 6 bases, the J end by 5 bases, with 16 bases between. The CDR3 runs 14 residues. CDR1 is MNHEY and CDR2 is SVGEGT in the germline V gene. The CDR3 sequence: CASSLRLAEETQYF. CDR3 DNA: TGTGCCAGCAGCCTAAGATTAGCGGAGGAGACCCAGTACTTC.

V usage is TRBV19 and J usage is TRBJ1-2; a possible D gene is TRBD1 (5 bases). Per germline, CDR1 LNHDA and CDR2 SQIVND (reference sequence). The germline V and J ends were trimmed by 6 bases and 2 bases, with 10 bases remaining between them. The CDR3 is 13 amino acids. CDR3 bases: TGTGCCAGTAGCGGCAGGGCAAACTATGGCTACACCTTC. Protein sequence: CASSGRANYGYTF. Full variable domain (outside the CDR3, taken from reference TRBV19 and TRBJ1-2): DGGITQSPKYLFRKEGQNVTLSCEQNLNHDAMYWYRQDPGQGLRLIYYSQIVNDFQKGDIAEGYSVSREKKESFPLTVTSAQKNPTAFYLCASSGRANYGYTFGSGTRLTVV.

The chain links TRBV4-2 to TRBJ2-3; 8 bases map to TRBD2. Germline loops: CDR1 LGHNA, CDR2 YNFKEQ. V lost 0 bases and J lost 2; bases outside the gene matches: 7. The CDR3 consists of 17 residues. The CDR3 bases are TGTGCCAGCAGCCAAGAAATAGCGGGGTTAAACACAGATACGCAGTATTTT. Encoded protein: CASSQEIAGLNTDTQYF.

The chain combines TRBV13 with TRBJ2-2; 7 bases agree with TRBD1. Germline CDR1 is PRHDT and CDR2 is FYEKMQ (reference sequence). Losses at the gene ends were 4 bases for V and 6 bases for J; bases not matched to a gene: 8. This CDR3 has 15 amino acids. CDR3 sequence reads: CASSSLQGFAGELFF. DNA for the CDR3: TGTGCCAGCAGCTCCCTACAGGGGTTCGCCGGGGAGCTGTTTTTT.

The chain links TRBV30 to TRBJ2-7; 7 nucleotides align to TRBD1. Germline lookup yields CDR1 GTSNPN and CDR2 SVGIG (reference sequence). V dropped 0 bases and J dropped 0; count of bases not matched to a gene: 5. The CDR3 extends over 15 amino acids. The CDR3 nucleotides are TGTGCCTGGAGTGTACTTCGGGACAGCTCCTACGAGCAGTACTTC. Translating it yields CAWSVLRDSSYEQYF.

The chain links TRBV12-3 or TRBV12-4 to TRBJ2-7; maybe TRBD1 (6 bases). CDR3 length: 12 residues. V lost 5 bases and J lost 4, with 9 bases in between. DNA for the CDR3: TGTGCCAGCAGTCAACAGGGTTACGAGCAGTACTTC. Amino acids: CASSQQGYEQYF.

This chain joins TRBV16 and TRBJ1-5, with 7 bases that match TRBD1. Germline V gene lookup returns CDR1 KGHSY and CDR2 FQNENV. The CDR3 spans 13 residues. Trimming at V came to 4 bases and at J to 5 bases, leaving 2 bases not matched to a gene. The CDR3 DNA reads as TGTGCCAGCAGCCGGGACAGTGATCAGCCCCAGCATTTT. It codes for CASSRDSDQPQHF.

The chain recombines TRBV27 with TRBJ1-1, with 12 nucleotides matching TRBD1. V lost 6 bases and J lost 3; bases outside the gene matches: 11. CDR3 length equals 17 residues. Germline-derived CDR1 and CDR2 are MNHEY and SMNVEV (reference sequence). The CDR3: CASSPGTGGMVDTEAFF. CDR3 sequence (DNA): TGTGCCAGCAGCCCCGGGACAGGGGGCATGGTGGACACTGAAGCTTTCTTT.

The chain recombines TRBV7-3 with TRBJ2-7; 7 bases match TRBD2. With V trimmed by 1 base and J by 2 bases, 8 bases remained unmatched. Germline values: CDR1 SGHTA, CDR2 FQGTGA. The CDR3 is made up of 16 amino acids. The CDR3: CASSLRGGTLAYEQYF. The CDR3 nucleotides are TGTGCCAGCAGCTTAAGGGGAGGGACTCTTGCCTACGAGCAGTACTTC.

The chain employs TRBV27 and TRBJ1-6; TRBD1 aligns across 8 bases. CDR1 and CDR2 (germline): MNHEY, SMNVEV (reference sequence). The CDR3 extends over 16 amino acids. V lost 3 bases and J lost 10; bases outside the gene matches: 11. Here the CDR3 reads CASSFTGGRGWSPLHF. CDR3 sequence (DNA): TGTGCCAGCAGTTTCACAGGGGGGCGCGGTTGGTCACCCCTCCACTTT.

This chain joins TRBV7-8 and TRBJ2-3; 9 nucleotides line up with TRBD1. The CDR3 runs 15 residues. Losses at the gene ends were 1 base for V and 8 bases for J; bases not matched to a gene: 7. Germline CDR1 and CDR2: SGHVS and FQNEAQ. The CDR3 here is CASSLGGTGLGTQYF. The CDR3 region has the DNA TGTGCCAGCAGCTTAGGGGGGACAGGGTTAGGTACGCAGTATTTT.

V usage is TRBV5-1 and J usage is TRBJ1-1; 10 nucleotides align to TRBD1. CDR1 is SGHRS, CDR2 YFSETQ, per germline. There are 15 residues in the CDR3. The ends lost 3 bases at V and 3 bases at J; junction bases unmatched: 5. The DNA of the CDR3 is TGCGCCAGCAGCTCTACCGGGACAGGGGACACTGAAGCTTTCTTT. Its protein is CASSSTGTGDTEAFF. The full variable domain, its missing parts supplied by reference TRBV5-1 and TRBJ1-1, is KAGVTQTPRYLIKTRGQQVTLSCSPISGHRSVSWYQQTPGQGLQFLFEYFSETQRNKGNFPGRFSGRQFSNSRSEMNVSTLELGDSALYLCASSSTGTGDTEAFFGQGTRLTVV.

CDR3 nucleotides: TGTGCCAGCAGCTTAACAGGAGGGCGAAGGGCCGGGGAGCTGTTTTTT. This sequence encodes CASSLTGGRRAGELFF. This rearrangement joins TRBV7-3 to TRBJ2-2, with D maybe TRBD2 (6 bases). The CDR3 spans 16 residues. Trimming stripped 0 bases from V and 6 bases from J, with 14 bases between. Germline V gene sequence: CDR1 SGHTA, CDR2 FQGTGA.

The chain carries TRBV7-3 and TRBJ1-1, with D maybe TRBD1 (6 bases). Germline V gene data show CDR1 as SGHTA and CDR2 as FQGTGA. V lost 5 bases, J lost 1 base, and 17 bases lay in between. The CDR3 loop spans 16 amino acids. CDR3: CASSPGPGGGNTEAFF. Here the CDR3 DNA reads TGTGCCAGCAGCCCCGGGCCGGGGGGCGGGAACACTGAAGCTTTCTTT.

V and J are TRBV3-1 (or the pseudogene TRBV3-2) and TRBJ2-7; possible D gene TRBD2, 5 bases. Germline V lookup: CDR1 LGHDT, CDR2 YNNKEL (reference sequence). The CDR3 is made up of 13 amino acids. V dropped 2 bases and J dropped 3 bases, with 8 bases sitting between them. CDR3 residues: CASSQRGYYEQYF. The CDR3, as DNA: TGTGCCAGCAGCCAACGAGGGTACTACGAGCAGTACTTC.

The J gene is TRBJ1-6, the V gene TRBV6-2 or TRBV6-3, with D possibly being TRBD1 (6 bases). The CDR3 totals 16 residues. The V gene lost 5 bases and the J gene lost 4 bases, with 15 bases spanning the gap. CDR1 and CDR2 (germline): MNHEY, SVGEGT. The CDR3 here is CASSPKTRGYNSPLHF. The CDR3 bases are TGTGCCAGCAGTCCCAAAACTAGGGGGTATAATTCACCCCTCCACTTT.

The chain links TRBV9 to TRBJ2-5; 7 nucleotides align to TRBD2. The V gene's germline CDR1 is SGDLS and CDR2 YYNGEE. The ends lost 0 bases at V and 1 base at J; junction bases unmatched: 6. This CDR3 is built from 16 residues. The CDR3 sequence is CASSVAPTSSQETQYF. DNA for the CDR3: TGTGCCAGCAGCGTAGCCCCGACTAGCTCCCAAGAGACCCAGTACTTC.

This chain connects TRBV7-2 to TRBJ2-7; 7 nucleotides match TRBD2. This CDR3 is 14 amino acids long. Germline V gives CDR1 SGHTA, CDR2 FQGNSA. The trim removed 8 bases at V and 4 bases at J, leaving 11 bases unmatched. The CDR3 nucleotides are TGTGCCAGCGTCCTAGGGGCGGGAGCTTACGAGCAGTACTTC. This codes for CASVLGAGAYEQYF.

The V and J genes are TRBV12-3 or TRBV12-4 and TRBJ2-5; D is perhaps TRBD2 (5 bases). This CDR3 region has 12 residues. Trimming removed 5 bases at V and 7 bases at J, with 11 bases between. The CDR3 DNA sequence: TGTGCCAGCAGTGAGGCCGGAGGGACCCAGTACTTC. Amino acid sequence: CASSEAGGTQYF.